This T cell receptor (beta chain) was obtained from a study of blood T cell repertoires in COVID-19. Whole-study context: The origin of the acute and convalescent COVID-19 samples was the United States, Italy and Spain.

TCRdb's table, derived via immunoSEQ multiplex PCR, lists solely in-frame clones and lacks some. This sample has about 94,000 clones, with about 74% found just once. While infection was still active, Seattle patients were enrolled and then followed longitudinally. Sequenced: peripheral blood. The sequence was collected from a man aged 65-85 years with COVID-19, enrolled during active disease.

DNA for the CDR3: TGTGCCAGCAGCCCGACTAGCAGCGGAGGCAATGAGCAGTTCTTC. Residues: CASSPTSSGGNEQFF. The rearrangement uses TRBV4-2 and TRBJ2-1; 7 bases agree with TRBD2. V lost 4 bases to trimming and J lost 6 bases; unmatched junction nucleotides: 9. From germline, CDR1 is LGHNA and CDR2 YNFKEQ. The CDR3 has 15 residues.